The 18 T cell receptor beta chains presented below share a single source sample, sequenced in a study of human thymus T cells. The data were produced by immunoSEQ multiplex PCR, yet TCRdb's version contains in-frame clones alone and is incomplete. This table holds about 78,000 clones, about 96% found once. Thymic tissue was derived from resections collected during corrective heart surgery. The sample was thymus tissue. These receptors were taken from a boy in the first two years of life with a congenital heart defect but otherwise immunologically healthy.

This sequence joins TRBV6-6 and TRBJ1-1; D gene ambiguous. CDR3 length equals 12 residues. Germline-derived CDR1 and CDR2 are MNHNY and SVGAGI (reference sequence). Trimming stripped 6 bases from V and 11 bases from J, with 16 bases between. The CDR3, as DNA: TGTGCCAGCAGCCTCCCGAAAATGAGGGCTTTCTTT. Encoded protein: CASSLPKMRAFF.

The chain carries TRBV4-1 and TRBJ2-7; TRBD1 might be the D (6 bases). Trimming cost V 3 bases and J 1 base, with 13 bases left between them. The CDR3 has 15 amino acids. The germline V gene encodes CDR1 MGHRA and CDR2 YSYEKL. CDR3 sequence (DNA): TGCGCCAGCAGCCAGCTCGGACAGCCTTCCTACGAGCAGTACTTC. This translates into CASSQLGQPSYEQYF.

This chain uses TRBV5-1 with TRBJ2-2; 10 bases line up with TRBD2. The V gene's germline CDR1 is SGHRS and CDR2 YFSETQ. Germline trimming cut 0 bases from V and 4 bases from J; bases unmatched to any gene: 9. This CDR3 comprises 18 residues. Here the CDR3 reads CASSLDSPSGSGTGELFF. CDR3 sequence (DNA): TGCGCCAGCAGCTTGGACTCCCCTAGCGGGAGTGGCACCGGGGAGCTGTTTTTT.

The CDR3 reads CASSVYHRRAGSADTQYF. The CDR3 bases are TGTGCCAGCAGCGTATACCACCGGAGGGCTGGGTCTGCAGATACGCAGTATTTT. The chain combines TRBV7-2 with TRBJ2-3; D may be TRBD2 (6 bases). This CDR3 is 18 amino acids long. V was pared by 5 bases and J by 4 bases, with 25 bases between. CDR1 is SGHTA and CDR2 is FQGNSA in the germline V gene. Using reference TRBV7-2 and TRBJ2-3 for the parts outside the CDR3, the full variable domain is GAGVSQSPSNKVTEKGKDVELRCDPISGHTALYWYRQSLGQGLEFLIYFQGNSAPDKSGLPSDRFSAERTGGSVSTLTIQRTQQEDSAVYLCASSVYHRRAGSADTQYFGPGTRLTVL.

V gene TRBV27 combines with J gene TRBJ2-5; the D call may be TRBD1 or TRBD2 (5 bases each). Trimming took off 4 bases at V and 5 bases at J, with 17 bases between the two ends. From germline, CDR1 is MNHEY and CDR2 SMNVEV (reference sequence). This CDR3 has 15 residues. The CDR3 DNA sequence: TGTGCCAGCAGTTCCGATTGGGGGATTCAGGAGACCCAGTACTTC. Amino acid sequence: CASSSDWGIQETQYF.

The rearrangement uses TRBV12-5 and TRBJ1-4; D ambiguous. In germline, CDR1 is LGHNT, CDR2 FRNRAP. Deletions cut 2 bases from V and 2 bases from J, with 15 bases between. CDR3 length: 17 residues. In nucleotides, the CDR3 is TGTGCTAGTGGTTTGAGAGTTACTGGGATCACTAATGAAAAACTGTTTTTT. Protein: CASGLRVTGITNEKLFF.

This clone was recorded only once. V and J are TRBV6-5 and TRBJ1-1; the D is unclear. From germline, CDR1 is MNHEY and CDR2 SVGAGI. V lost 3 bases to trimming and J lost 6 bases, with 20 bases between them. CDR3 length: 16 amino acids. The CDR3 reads CASSYPPTGNFAEAFF. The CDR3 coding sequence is TGTGCCAGCAGTTATCCCCCGACCGGGAACTTCGCTGAAGCTTTCTTT.

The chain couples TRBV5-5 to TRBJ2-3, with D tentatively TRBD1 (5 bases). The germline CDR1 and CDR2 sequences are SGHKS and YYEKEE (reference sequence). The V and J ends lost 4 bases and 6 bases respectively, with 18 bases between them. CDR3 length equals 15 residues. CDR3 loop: CASSGRQSMGDTQYF. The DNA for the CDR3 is TGTGCCAGCAGCGGCAGACAGTCCATGGGGGATACGCAGTATTTT.

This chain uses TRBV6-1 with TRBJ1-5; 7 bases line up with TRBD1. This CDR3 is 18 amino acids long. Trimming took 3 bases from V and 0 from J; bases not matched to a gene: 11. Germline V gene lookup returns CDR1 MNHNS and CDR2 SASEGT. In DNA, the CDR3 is TGTGCCAGCAGTGAGGGGGGACAGACTCATTATAGCAATCAGCCCCAGCATTTT. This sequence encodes CASSEGGQTHYSNQPQHF.

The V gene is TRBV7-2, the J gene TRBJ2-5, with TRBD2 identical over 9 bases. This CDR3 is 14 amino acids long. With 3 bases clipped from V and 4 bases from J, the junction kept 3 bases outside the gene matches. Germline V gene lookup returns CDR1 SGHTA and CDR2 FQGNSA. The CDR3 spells CASSFSGRGETQYF. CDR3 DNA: TGTGCCAGCAGCTTTAGCGGGAGAGGAGAGACCCAGTACTTC.

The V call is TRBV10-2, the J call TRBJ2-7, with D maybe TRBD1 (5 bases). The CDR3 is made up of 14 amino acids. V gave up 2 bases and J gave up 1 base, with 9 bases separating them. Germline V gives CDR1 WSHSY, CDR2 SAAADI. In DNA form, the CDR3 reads TGCGCCAGCAGTGAGACAGGCCCGTCCTACGAGCAGTACTTC. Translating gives CASSETGPSYEQYF.

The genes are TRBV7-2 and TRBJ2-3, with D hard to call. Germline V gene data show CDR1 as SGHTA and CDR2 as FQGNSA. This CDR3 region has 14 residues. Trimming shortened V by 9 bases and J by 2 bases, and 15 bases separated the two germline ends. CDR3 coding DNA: TGTGCCAGTCAACATAGCACACACACAGATACGCAGTATTTT. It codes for CASQHSTHTDTQYF.

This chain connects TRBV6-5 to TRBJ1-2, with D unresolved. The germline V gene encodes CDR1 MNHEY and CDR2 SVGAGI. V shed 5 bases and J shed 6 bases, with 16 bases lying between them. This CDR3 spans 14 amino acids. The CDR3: CASSPLGRADGYTF. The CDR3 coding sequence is TGTGCCAGCAGTCCCCTCGGGAGGGCGGATGGCTACACCTTC.

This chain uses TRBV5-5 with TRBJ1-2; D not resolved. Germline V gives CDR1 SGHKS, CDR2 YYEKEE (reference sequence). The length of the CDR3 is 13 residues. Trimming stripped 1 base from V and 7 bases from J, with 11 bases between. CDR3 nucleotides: TGTGCCAGCAGCTTGTCCGTGGGTTCTGGCTACACCTTC. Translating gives CASSLSVGSGYTF.

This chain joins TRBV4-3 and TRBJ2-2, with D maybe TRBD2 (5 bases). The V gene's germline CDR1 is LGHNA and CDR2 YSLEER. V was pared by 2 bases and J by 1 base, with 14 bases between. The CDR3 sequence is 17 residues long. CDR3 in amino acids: CASSQSHRLQNTGELFF. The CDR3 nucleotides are TGCGCCAGCAGCCAATCGCACAGACTACAGAACACCGGGGAGCTGTTTTTT.

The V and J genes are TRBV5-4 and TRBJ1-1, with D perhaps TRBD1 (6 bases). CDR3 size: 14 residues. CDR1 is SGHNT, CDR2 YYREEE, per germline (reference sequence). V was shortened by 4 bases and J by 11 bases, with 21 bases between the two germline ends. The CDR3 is CASSDGTAGDEAFF. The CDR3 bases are TGTGCCAGCAGCGACGGCACTGCAGGGGATGAGGCTTTCTTT.

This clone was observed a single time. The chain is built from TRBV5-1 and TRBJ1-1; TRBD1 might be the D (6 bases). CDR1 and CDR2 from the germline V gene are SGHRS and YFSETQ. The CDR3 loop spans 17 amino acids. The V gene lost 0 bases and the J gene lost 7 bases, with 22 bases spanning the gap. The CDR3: CASSLGGAQGKEDEAFF. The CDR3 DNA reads TGCGCCAGCAGCTTGGGGGGTGCACAGGGTAAGGAGGATGAAGCTTTCTTT.

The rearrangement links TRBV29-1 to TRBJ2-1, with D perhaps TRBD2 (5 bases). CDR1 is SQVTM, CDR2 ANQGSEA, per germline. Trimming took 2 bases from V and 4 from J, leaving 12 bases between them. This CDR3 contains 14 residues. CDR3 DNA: TGCAGCGTTGAACGAGAGGGCCTGTACAATGAGCAGTTCTTC. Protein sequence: CSVEREGLYNEQFF.